The 9 T cell receptor beta chains in this list originate from one sample, sequenced in a study of cytomegalovirus exposure and HLA in healthy donors. The PCR made use of 60 Vbeta and 13 Jbeta primers. Produced via immunoSEQ multiplex PCR; TCRdb's table is partial and in-frame only. The data show some 150,000 clones, about 75% seen once. The specimen sequenced was PBMCs. Every receptor here comes from a man in his forties in good health and CMV-seronegative.

This chain uses TRBV6-5 with TRBJ1-2, with D possibly matching TRBD1 (5 bases). The CDR3 extends over 14 amino acids. Deletions cut 2 bases from V and 4 bases from J, with 11 bases between. Per germline, CDR1 MNHEY and CDR2 SVGAGI. The CDR3 nucleotides are TGTGCCAGCAGTTACACCAACAGGTTCTATGGCTACACCTTC. Translating gives CASSYTNRFYGYTF.

The genes are TRBV6-5 and TRBJ1-1, with D possibly being TRBD1 (5 bases). V lost 6 bases and J 1 base, leaving 9 bases between the germline ends. CDR3 length equals 13 residues. Germline values: CDR1 MNHEY, CDR2 SVGAGI. In nucleotides, the CDR3 is TGTGCCAGCAGCCTACAGGAGAACACTGAAGCTTTCTTT. This sequence encodes CASSLQENTEAFF.

Here the CDR3 DNA reads TGTGCCAGTAGTATAAAGCGGGGGGGCGTCTACAATGAGCAGTTCTTC. It codes for CASSIKRGGVYNEQFF. J is TRBJ2-1 and V is TRBV19; 10 nucleotides agree with TRBD2. V was pared by 2 bases and J by 3 bases, with 4 bases of the junction left unmatched. This CDR3 has 16 residues. Germline V CDR1 and CDR2: LNHDA, SQIVND (reference sequence).

The chain has TRBV5-1 and TRBJ2-5, with a possible D match to TRBD1 (6 bases). Trimming left V 1 base short and J 2 bases short, with 12 bases between. The CDR3 runs 15 residues. The germline gives CDR1 SGHRS, CDR2 YFSETQ. The CDR3 region is CASSLTGTPQETQYF. The CDR3 nucleotides read TGCGCCAGCAGCTTGACCGGGACACCTCAAGAGACCCAGTACTTC.

The chain employs TRBV5-6 and TRBJ1-2; a weak D match, TRBD1 (5 bases). V dropped 1 base and J dropped 2 bases, with 21 bases sitting between them. CDR3 length equals 18 residues. Germline V CDR1 and CDR2: SGHDT, YYEEEE. In DNA form, the CDR3 reads TGTGCCAGCAGCTTGAATCGGGGGACCCTTTCTCAAAACTATGGCTACACCTTC. It is translated as CASSLNRGTLSQNYGYTF.

The rearrangement links TRBV14 to TRBJ1-1; TRBD1 aligns across 7 bases. Per the germline V gene, CDR1 is SGHDN and CDR2 is FVKESK. The ends lost 4 bases at V and 4 bases at J; junction bases unmatched: 6. The CDR3 is 14 amino acids. CDR3 amino acids: CASSRDRAGTEAFF. DNA for the CDR3: TGTGCCAGCAGCCGCGACAGGGCGGGCACTGAAGCTTTCTTT.

The chain combines TRBV5-8 with TRBJ1-2; D is ambiguous. This CDR3 spans 12 amino acids. V was trimmed by 5 bases and J by 7 bases, leaving 12 bases between them. Germline values: CDR1 SGHTS, CDR2 YDEGEE. CDR3 loop: CASRLGSGGYTF. The CDR3 nucleotides are TGTGCCAGCAGATTAGGAAGCGGTGGCTACACCTTC.

The chain recombines TRBV25-1 with TRBJ2-3, with 9 bases lining up with TRBD2. V gave up 8 bases and J gave up 3 bases; unmatched junction bases: 12. There are 16 residues in the CDR3. The germline V gene has CDR1 MGHDK and CDR2 SYGVNS. The CDR3 region is CASAATRGGVTDTQYF. In DNA form, the CDR3 reads TGTGCCAGCGCTGCCACGCGGGGGGGCGTGACAGATACGCAGTATTTT.

Concerning this clone itself: One junction end does not reproduce the germline sequence, and a read error may be involved. The chain joins TRBV2 to TRBJ2-1; D is unresolved. The CDR3 is made up of 15 amino acids. Germline V gene sequence: CDR1 SNHLY, CDR2 FYNNEI. The CDR3: CASKIDKSSYNEQLF. In DNA, the CDR3 is TGTGCCAGCAAAATAGACAAGAGCTCCTACAATGAGCAGCTCTTC.